This TCR beta chain was recorded in a study of OX40 agonist ivuxolimab in advanced cancers. In the study overall: Of the participants, over 30% had some prior anti-PD-1, anti-PD-L1 or anti-CTLA-4 therapy, which was allowed. Study results and caveats: Blood T cells, both CD4+ and CD8+, expanded clonally by week 6 at 0.1 to 3.0 mg/kg.

Samples were taken at baseline and on day 1 of cycles 4 and 7. In regard to this clone: The target antigen is unknown.

Trimming removed 6 bases from V and 5 bases from J, with 6 bases in between. The CDR3 spans 11 residues. CDR1 and CDR2 (germline): KGHSH, LQKENI. Using immunoSEQ multiplex PCR, the repertoire was profiled, and TCRdb retains in-frame clones only, with some absent. The table includes some 46,000 clones, 80% detected once. The rearrangement links TRBV18 to TRBJ2-3, with D unresolved. Here the sequenced sample was CD4+ or CD8+ T cells sorted from blood, taken in a trial of the OX40 agonist ivuxolimab. This TCR derives from an adult with an advanced solid tumor such as melanoma, head and neck, liver or kidney cancer. CDR3 bases: TGTGCCAGCTCTCCCGAAGATACGCAGTATTTT. Its protein product is CASSPEDTQYF.